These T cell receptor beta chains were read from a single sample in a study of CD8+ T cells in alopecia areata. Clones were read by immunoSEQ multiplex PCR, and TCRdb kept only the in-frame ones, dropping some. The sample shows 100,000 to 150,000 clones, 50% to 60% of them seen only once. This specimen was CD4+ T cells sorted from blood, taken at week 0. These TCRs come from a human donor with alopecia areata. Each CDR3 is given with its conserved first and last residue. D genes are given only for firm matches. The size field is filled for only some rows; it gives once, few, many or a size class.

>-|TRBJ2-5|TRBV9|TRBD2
CASSAGTSAAQETQYF
TGTGCCAGCAGCGCCGGGACTAGCGCCGCACAAGAGACCCAGTACTTC
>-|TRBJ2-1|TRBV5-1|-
CASSTSNNNEQFF
TGCGCCAGCAGCACCTCGAATAACAATGAGCAGTTCTTC
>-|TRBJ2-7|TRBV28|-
CASSLLGGAYEQYF
TGTGCCAGCAGTTTATTGGGAGGTGCGTACGAGCAGTACTTC
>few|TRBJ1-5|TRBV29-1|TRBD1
CSVGTADNQPQHF
TGCAGCGTGGGGACAGCCGACAATCAGCCCCAGCATTTT
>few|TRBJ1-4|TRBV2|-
CASSGRSGEVEKLFF
TGTGCCAGCAGTGGAAGGTCAGGGGAAGTCGAAAAACTGTTTTTT
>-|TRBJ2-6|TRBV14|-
CASSQRPQLSSGANVLTF
TGTGCCAGCAGCCAAAGACCCCAGCTAAGCTCTGGGGCCAACGTCCTGACTTTC
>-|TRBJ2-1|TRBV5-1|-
CASSLSSSAHNEQFF
TGCGCCAGCAGCTTGTCGTCTAGCGCCCACAATGAGCAGTTCTTC
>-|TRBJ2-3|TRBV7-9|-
CASSLNPDTQYF
TGTGCCAGCAGCTTGAATCCAGATACGCAGTATTTT
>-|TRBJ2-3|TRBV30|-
CAWSRSDTQYF
TGTGCCTGGAGTCGGTCAGATACGCAGTATTTT
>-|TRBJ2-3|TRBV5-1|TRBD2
CASIASGGSTDTQYF
TGCGCCAGCATCGCCTCCGGGGGGAGCACAGATACGCAGTATTTT
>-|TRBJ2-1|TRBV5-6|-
CASSLAVEQFF
TGTGCCAGCAGCTTGGCAGTTGAGCAGTTCTTC
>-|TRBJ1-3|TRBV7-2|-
CASSHSQGRGSGNTIYF
TGTGCCAGCAGCCACTCACAGGGTCGCGGCTCTGGAAACACCATATATTTT
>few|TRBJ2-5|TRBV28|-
CASSQISGGAKETQYF
TGTGCCAGCAGCCAAATCTCCGGCGGGGCCAAAGAGACCCAGTACTTC
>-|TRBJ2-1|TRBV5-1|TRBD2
CASSVSGTSFDEQFF
TGCGCCAGCAGCGTTTCCGGGACTAGCTTCGATGAGCAGTTCTTC
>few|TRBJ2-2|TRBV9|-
CASSRDTDTGELFF
TGTGCCAGCAGCCGGGACACGGACACCGGGGAGCTGTTTTTT
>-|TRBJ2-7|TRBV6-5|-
CASTSDAASYEQYF
TGTGCCAGCACCAGCGACGCGGCCTCCTACGAGCAGTACTTC
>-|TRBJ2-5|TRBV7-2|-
CASSVAGAQETQYF
TGTGCCAGCAGCGTAGCAGGGGCCCAAGAGACCCAGTACTTC
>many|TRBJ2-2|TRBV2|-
CASGGLGRDTGELFF
TGTGCCAGCGGGGGTTTGGGCCGCGACACCGGGGAGCTGTTTTTT
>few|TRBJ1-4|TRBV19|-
CASSITVGDNEKLFF
TGTGCCAGTAGTATCACAGTGGGGGATAATGAAAAACTGTTTTTT
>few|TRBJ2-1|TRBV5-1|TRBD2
CASALAGVNNEQFF
TGCGCCAGCGCCCTAGCGGGAGTTAACAATGAGCAGTTCTTC
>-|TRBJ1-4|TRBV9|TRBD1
CASSRQGSNEKLFF
TGTGCCAGCAGTCGACAGGGATCTAATGAAAAACTGTTTTTT
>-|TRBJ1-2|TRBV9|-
CASSVAFGGYTF
TGTGCCAGCAGCGTAGCTTTTGGTGGCTACACCTTC
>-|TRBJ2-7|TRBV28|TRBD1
CASSPPDREHYEQYF
TGTGCCAGCAGCCCTCCGGACAGGGAGCACTACGAGCAGTACTTC
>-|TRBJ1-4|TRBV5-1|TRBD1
CASSSGQGVATNEKLFF
TGCGCCAGCAGCTCGGGACAGGGGGTTGCAACTAATGAAAAACTGTTTTTT
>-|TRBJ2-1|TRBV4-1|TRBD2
CASSRGLTSRSYNEQFF
TGCGCCAGCAGCCGGGGCTTGACTAGCAGGTCCTACAATGAGCAGTTCTTC
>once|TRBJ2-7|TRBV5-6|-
CASSLESSYEQYF
TGTGCCAGCAGCTTAGAGAGCTCCTACGAGCAGTACTTC
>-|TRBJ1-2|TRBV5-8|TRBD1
CASSFQRQGDGYTF
TGTGCCAGCAGCTTCCAACGACAGGGAGACGGCTACACCTTC
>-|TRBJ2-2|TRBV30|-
CAWKRAHTGELFF
TGTGCCTGGAAGCGGGCCCACACCGGGGAGCTGTTTTTT
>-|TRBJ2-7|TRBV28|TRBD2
CASSSTSGGSYEQYF
TGTGCCAGCAGTTCGACTAGCGGGGGTTCCTACGAGCAGTACTTC
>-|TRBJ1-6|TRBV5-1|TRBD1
CASSGGQASISPLHF
TGCGCCAGCAGCGGGGGACAGGCGTCCATTTCACCCCTCCACTTT
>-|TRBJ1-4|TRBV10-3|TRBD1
CATGQDGAYREKLFF
TGTGCCACTGGACAGGATGGGGCCTATCGGGAAAAACTGTTTTTT
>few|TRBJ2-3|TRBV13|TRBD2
CASSLLTSGLDTQYF
TGTGCCAGCAGCCTACTAACTAGCGGGCTAGATACGCAGTATTTT
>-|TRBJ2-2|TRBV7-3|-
CASRNSPSAGELFF
TGTGCCAGCAGGAACTCGCCTAGCGCCGGGGAGCTGTTTTTT
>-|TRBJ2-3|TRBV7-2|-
CASVAGTDTQYF
TGTGCCAGCGTAGCAGGGACAGATACGCAGTATTTT
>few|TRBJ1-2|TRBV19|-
CASSSRGVSGYTF
TGTGCCAGTAGTAGCCGGGGAGTGTCTGGCTACACCTTC
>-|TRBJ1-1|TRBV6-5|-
CATRGQADTEAFF
TGTGCCACCCGGGGGCAGGCGGACACTGAAGCTTTCTTT
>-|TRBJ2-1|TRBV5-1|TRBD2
CASSTTSGRVNEQFF
TGCGCCAGCAGCACCACTAGCGGGAGGGTCAATGAGCAGTTCTTC
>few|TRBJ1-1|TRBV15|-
CATSTDRNTEAFF
TGTGCCACCAGCACCGACAGGAACACTGAAGCTTTCTTT
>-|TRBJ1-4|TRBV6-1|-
CASSFQRLGEKLFF
TGTGCCAGCAGCTTCCAGCGTCTCGGTGAAAAACTGTTTTTT
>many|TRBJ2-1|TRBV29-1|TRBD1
CSVGQGFQNEQFF
TGCAGCGTTGGACAGGGATTTCAAAATGAGCAGTTCTTC
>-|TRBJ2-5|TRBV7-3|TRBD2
CASSHGTSHLQETQYF
TGTGCCAGCAGCCACGGGACTAGCCACCTGCAAGAGACCCAGTACTTC
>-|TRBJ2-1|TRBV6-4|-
CARYPPPSYNEQFF
TGTGCCAGATACCCCCCTCCCTCCTACAATGAGCAGTTCTTC
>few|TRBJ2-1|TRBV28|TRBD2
CASSWGGRIWNEQFF
TGTGCCAGCAGTTGGGGCGGGAGGATATGGAATGAGCAGTTCTTC
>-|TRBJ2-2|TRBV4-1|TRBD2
CASKSSGGTGELFF
TGCGCCAGCAAATCTAGCGGGGGGACCGGGGAGCTGTTTTTT